These T cell receptor beta chains were read from a single sample in a study of identifying expanded T cells in peripheral blood. The assay was immunoSEQ multiplex PCR, and TCRdb's table has in-frame clones only and misses some. The table lists approximately 56,000 clones, less than 85% of them singletons. What was sequenced was blood. These receptors were taken from a person between 18 and 70 years old in good health. Both conserved end residues are trimmed from each CDR3. Each record gives: CDR3 protein, V gene.

ASSGTGGALETQY	TRBV7-6
ASSLGDSTNYGYT	TRBV7-6
ASSLAGPQPQH	TRBV7-6
ATTGAGGYT	TRBV6-1
ASSPRTSELF	TRBV4-2
ASDRSYQETQY	TRBV7-9
AISTGLVSDEQF	TRBV10-3
ASSVGLGVTDTQY	TRBV9
ASSVSDRTGNTIY	TRBV6-1
STTPGGSGYT	TRBV29-1
ASRFLENTIY	TRBV2
ATVGGTGGYNEQF	TRBV6-1
ASSGSGRVYEQY	TRBV7-9
ASSPQVWRIEKLF	TRBV7-8
ASSFPPPAETQY	TRBV7-8
ASSVATWVQGTY	TRBV9
ASREWGGSANNSPLH	TRBV2
ASSDGALNTGELF	TRBV6-4
ASRRRTSSYEQY	TRBV6-6
ASSWGATDTQY	TRBV13
ASSPRREPRDTQY	TRBV4-3
SVEVNQKAF	TRBV29-1
ASSETRGDSNQPQH	TRBV6-1
ASNPGGPNQPQH	TRBV6-1
ASSRDNEQF	TRBV11-3
ASGRTSGSSHEQF	TRBV11-2
ASSLGQGNQPQH	TRBV18
ASSLGTSGPQGTQY	TRBV5-1
ASSLVGLVRETQY	TRBV5-4
SVLPMGGVTEAF	TRBV29-1
ASSLGALAGGPRETQY	TRBV7-2
ASTASGSYNEQF	TRBV6-1
ASTHRGLGNTEAF	TRBV19
ASSWLNYEQY	TRBV11-3
ASSQVEDRGHTGELF	TRBV4-1
AWSVRAGSSGELF	TRBV30
ASSLVIVASDTQY	TRBV7-2
ASTSRVSGANVLT	TRBV9
ASSSQSGYEQY	TRBV4-3
ASSQDQWGTYNEQF	TRBV4-2
ASSPTSGRTNEQF	TRBV9
ASSLGFQDRSTDTQY	TRBV7-9
ASGGTSSTDTQY	TRBV5-1
AWSGQGRKNYGYT	TRBV30
ASSRLQGSGELF	TRBV14
ASRGNRGNQPQH	TRBV6-5
ASSQEGAEETQY	TRBV4-1
SAGLSDTQY	TRBV20-1
AISESTSGATWDEQF	TRBV10-3
ASKGYRDTDTQY	TRBV4-2
AWSVRRGLGWVSYEQY	TRBV30
ASSLSGRTRVEQY	TRBV7-2
ASSALGGGSYGYT	TRBV6-4
ASSATTVNTQY	TRBV9
ASSLARGYEQY	TRBV7-6
ASSRQLPEAF	TRBV18
ASSLVSGGGTDTQY	TRBV5-4
ASSPRTAPTYNEQF	TRBV21-1
ASSLRGLAGGPETQY	TRBV7-6
ASSQRAGSTDTQY	TRBV6-4